This T cell receptor beta chain was captured by sequencing in a study of blood T cell repertoires in COVID-19. Across the study: Material from acute and convalescent COVID-19 was sourced from the United States, Italy and Spain. Sources were T cells, B-cell-depleted T cells, or PBMCs; the material itself was cDNA or gDNA.

Germline trimming cut 7 bases from V and 3 bases from J; bases unmatched to any gene: 7. CDR3 size: 15 residues. CDR1 and CDR2 (germline): MNHEY, SVGEGT. How the authors handled the data: It was from reference gene primer amplification that nucleated cell counts were estimated. Using immunoSEQ multiplex PCR, the repertoire was profiled, and TCRdb retains in-frame clones only, with some absent. V and J calls and clone size follow that table, whereas D and trimming were derived from the DNA. The sample includes around 100,000 clones, about 80% of them seen just once. Sequencing input: peripheral blood. The chain has TRBV6-2 or TRBV6-3 and TRBJ1-5; 9 bases line up with TRBD1. The sequence was collected from a woman in her 70s with acute or convalescent COVID-19. The CDR3 spells CASNPDRGFNQPQHF. CDR3 DNA sequence: TGTGCCAGCAACCCGGACAGGGGATTCAATCAGCCCCAGCATTTT.